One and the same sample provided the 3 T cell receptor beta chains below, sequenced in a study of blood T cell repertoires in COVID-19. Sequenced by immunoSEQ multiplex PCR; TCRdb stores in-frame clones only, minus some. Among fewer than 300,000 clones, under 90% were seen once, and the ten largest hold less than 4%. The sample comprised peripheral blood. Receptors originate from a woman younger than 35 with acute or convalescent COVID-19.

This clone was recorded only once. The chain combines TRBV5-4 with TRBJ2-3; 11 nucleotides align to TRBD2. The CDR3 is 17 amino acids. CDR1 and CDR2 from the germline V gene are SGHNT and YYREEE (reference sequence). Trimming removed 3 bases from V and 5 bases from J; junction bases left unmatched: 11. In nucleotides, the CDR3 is TGTGCCAGCAGCTCCCCTAATAGCGGGAGGGCAGGAGATACGCAGTATTTT. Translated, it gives CASSSPNSGRAGDTQYF.

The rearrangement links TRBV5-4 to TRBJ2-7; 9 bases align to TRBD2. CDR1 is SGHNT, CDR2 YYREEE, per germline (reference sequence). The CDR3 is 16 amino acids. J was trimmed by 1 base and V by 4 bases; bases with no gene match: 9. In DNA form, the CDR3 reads TGTGCCAGCAGCCAAATAGCGGGAGAGAAATCCTACGAGCAGTACTTC. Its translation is CASSQIAGEKSYEQYF. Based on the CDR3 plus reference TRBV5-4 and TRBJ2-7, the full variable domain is ETGVTQSPTHLIKTRGQQVTLRCSSQSGHNTVSWYQQALGQGPQFIFQYYREEENGRGNFPPRFSGLQFPNYSSELNVNALELDDSALYLCASSQIAGEKSYEQYFGPGTRLTVT.

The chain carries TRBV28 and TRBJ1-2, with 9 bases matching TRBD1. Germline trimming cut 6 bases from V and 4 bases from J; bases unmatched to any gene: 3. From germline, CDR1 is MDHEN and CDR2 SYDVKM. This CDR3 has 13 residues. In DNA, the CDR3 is TGTGCCAGCAGAGGGGACAGGGTCTATGGCTACACCTTC. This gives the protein CASRGDRVYGYTF.